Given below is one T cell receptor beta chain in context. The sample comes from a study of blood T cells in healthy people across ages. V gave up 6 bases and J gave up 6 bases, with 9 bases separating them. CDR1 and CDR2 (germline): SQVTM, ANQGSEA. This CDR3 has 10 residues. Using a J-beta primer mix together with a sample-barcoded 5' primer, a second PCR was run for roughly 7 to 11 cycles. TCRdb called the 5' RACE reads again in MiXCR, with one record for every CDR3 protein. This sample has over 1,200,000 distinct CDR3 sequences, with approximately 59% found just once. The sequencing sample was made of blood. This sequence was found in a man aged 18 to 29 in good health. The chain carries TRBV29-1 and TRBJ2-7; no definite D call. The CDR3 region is CSVRDVEQYF. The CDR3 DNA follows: TGCAGCGTCCGCGACGTCGAGCAGTACTTC.